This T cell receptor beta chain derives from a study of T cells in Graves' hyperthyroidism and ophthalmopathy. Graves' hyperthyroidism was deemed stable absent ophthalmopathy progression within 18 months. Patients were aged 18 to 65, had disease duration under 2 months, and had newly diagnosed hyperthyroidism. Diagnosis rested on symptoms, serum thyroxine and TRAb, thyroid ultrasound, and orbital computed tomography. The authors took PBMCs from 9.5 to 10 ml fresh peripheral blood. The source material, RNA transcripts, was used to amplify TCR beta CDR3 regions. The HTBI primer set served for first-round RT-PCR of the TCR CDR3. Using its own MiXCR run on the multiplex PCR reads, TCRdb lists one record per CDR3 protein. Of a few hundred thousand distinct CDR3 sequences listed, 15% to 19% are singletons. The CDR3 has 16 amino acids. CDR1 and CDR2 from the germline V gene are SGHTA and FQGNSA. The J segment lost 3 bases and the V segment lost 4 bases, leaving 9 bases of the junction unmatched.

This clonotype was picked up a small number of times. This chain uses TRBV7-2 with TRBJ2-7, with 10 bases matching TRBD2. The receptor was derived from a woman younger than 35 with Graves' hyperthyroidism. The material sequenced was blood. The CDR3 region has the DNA TGTGCCAGCAGCTATGAGAGCGGGGGGGCCCTCTACGAGCAGTACTTC. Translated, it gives CASSYESGGALYEQYF. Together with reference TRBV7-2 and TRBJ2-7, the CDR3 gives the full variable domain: GAGVSQSPSNKVTEKGKDVELRCDPISGHTALYWYRQSLGQGLEFLIYFQGNSAPDKSGLPSDRFSAERTGGSVSTLTIQRTQQEDSAVYLCASSYESGGALYEQYFGPGTRLTVT.